One sample yielded the 9 T cell receptor beta chains listed below, sequenced in a study of T cell changes during pregnancy in multiple sclerosis. Data came from immunoSEQ multiplex PCR; TCRdb stores just in-frame clones and leaves some out. In the table there are 15,000 to 20,000 clones, 88% of which are singletons. The sequencing used CD8+ T cells from peripheral blood mononuclear cells, collected after pregnancy. All receptors come from a female donor in good health, enrolled as a control in a pregnancy study.

The chain links TRBV7-9 to TRBJ2-5; 10 bases align to TRBD1. Germline V CDR1 and CDR2: SEHNR, FQNEAQ (reference sequence). The CDR3 has 15 residues. V shed 6 bases, J shed 4 bases, and the junction held 8 bases outside the gene matches. In DNA form, the CDR3 reads TGTGCCAGCAGGAAGACAGGGGGCGCATCAGAGACCCAGTACTTC. Its translation: CASRKTGGASETQYF.

J is TRBJ2-5 and V is TRBV11-1; 7 bases are shared with TRBD2. This CDR3 region has 16 residues. Germline loops: CDR1 SGHAT, CDR2 FQDESV (reference sequence). V lost 6 bases and J lost 5; bases outside the gene matches: 15. The CDR3 DNA follows: TGTGCCAGCAGTGGTTGGCGGGAGAGGGCGTATGAGACCCAGTACTTC. It is translated as CASSGWRERAYETQYF. Based on the CDR3 plus reference TRBV11-1 and TRBJ2-5, the full variable domain is EAEVAQSPRYKITEKSQAVAFWCDPISGHATLYWYRQILGQGPELLVQFQDESVVDDSQLPKDRFSAERLKGVDSTLKIQPAELGDSAMYLCASSGWRERAYETQYFGPGTRLLVL.

The J gene is TRBJ1-2, the V gene TRBV27; tentatively, D is TRBD1 (5 bases). This CDR3 region has 13 residues. Trimming took 3 bases from V and 6 from J, leaving 11 bases between them. The germline V gene encodes CDR1 MNHEY and CDR2 SMNVEV (reference sequence). The CDR3: CASSLGPTDGYTF. In DNA, the CDR3 is TGTGCCAGCAGTTTGGGGCCCACCGATGGCTACACCTTC.

V is TRBV6-6 and J is TRBJ1-2; D unclear. Trimming took 10 bases from V and 6 from J, leaving 12 bases between them. This CDR3 is 11 amino acids long. Germline CDR1 and CDR2: MNHNY and SVGAGI (reference sequence). This CDR3 reads CAIAAGDGYTF. The CDR3 DNA is TGTGCCATCGCGGCGGGCGATGGCTACACCTTC.

The chain combines TRBV29-1 with TRBJ2-7; the match to TRBD2 covers 8 bases. Unmatched junction bases numbered 2, after V lost 2 bases and J lost 2 bases. The CDR3 runs to 13 residues. CDR1 is SQVTM and CDR2 is ANQGSEA in the germline V gene. CDR3 region: CSVEQREPYEQYF. CDR3 sequence (DNA): TGCAGCGTTGAACAGCGGGAGCCCTACGAGCAGTACTTC.

The chain links TRBV7-9 to TRBJ2-5; 8 positions agree with TRBD1. V gave up 4 bases and J gave up 3 bases; unmatched junction bases: 4. This CDR3 contains 14 residues. Per germline, CDR1 SEHNR and CDR2 FQNEAQ (reference sequence). The CDR3 is CASSSPTGEETQYF. The CDR3 region has the DNA TGTGCCAGCAGCTCCCCGACAGGGGAAGAGACCCAGTACTTC.

This clone came up a few times. The chain is built from TRBV6-4 and TRBJ2-3, with 10 positions matching TRBD2. Germline CDR1 and CDR2: MRHNA and SNTAGT. The V and J ends lost 6 bases and 5 bases, in that order; junction bases with no gene match: 5. The CDR3 has 14 amino acids. The CDR3 region is CASSVAGGQDTQYF. CDR3 nucleotides: TGTGCCAGCAGCGTAGCGGGGGGACAAGATACGCAGTATTTT.

The rearrangement links TRBV10-1 to TRBJ2-1; D perhaps matches TRBD2 (7 bases). Germline CDR1 reads WNHNN; CDR2 reads SYGVQD (reference sequence). Trimming took off 4 bases at V and 3 bases at J, with 16 bases between the two ends. The CDR3 has 16 residues. The CDR3 here is CASSVAAGAVYNEQFF. CDR3 nucleotide sequence: TGCGCCAGCAGTGTGGCCGCGGGGGCCGTCTACAATGAGCAGTTCTTC.

This clone has a single count. The chain recombines TRBV15 with TRBJ1-1, with TRBD1 identical over 9 bases. CDR1 and CDR2 (germline): LNHNV, YYDKDF (reference sequence). The CDR3 has 17 amino acids. Trimming at V came to 5 bases and at J to 0 bases, leaving 10 bases not matched to a gene. The CDR3 loop reads CATSWGGTGIMNTEAFF. The CDR3, as DNA: TGTGCCACCAGCTGGGGGGGGACAGGGATTATGAACACTGAAGCTTTCTTT.